This is a list of T cell receptor beta chains from one sample in a study of CD8 T cells in ankylosing spondylitis. TCRdb re-analysed the 5' RACE reads in MiXCR, keeping a single row per CDR3 protein. The sample comprises under 200,000 distinct CDR3 sequences, 9.8% of which are singletons, and about 15% rests with the top ten. Sequenced sample: blood, either unsorted or a sorted T cell fraction (not recorded which). These receptors all come from a female donor with ankylosing spondylitis or in good health (not recorded which). The conserved cysteine and the conserved F or W are not part of the CDR3 here.

v_gene: TRBV6-2/TRBV6-3; j_gene: TRBJ2-2; CDR3aa: ASLPGTGELF
v_gene: TRBV18; j_gene: TRBJ2-5; CDR3aa: ASSPPLDRPQETQY
v_gene: TRBV6-5; j_gene: TRBJ2-3; CDR3aa: ASSYGGGNTDTQY
v_gene: TRBV27; j_gene: TRBJ1-5; CDR3aa: ASGSEGGSGNQPQH
v_gene: TRBV15; j_gene: TRBJ2-1; CDR3aa: ATSRDYRGSGNEQF
v_gene: TRBV10-2; j_gene: TRBJ1-1; CDR3aa: ASSESGPGQGIMNTEAF
v_gene: TRBV12-3/TRBV12-4; j_gene: TRBJ2-2; CDR3aa: ASSPGTAGELF
v_gene: TRBV12-3/TRBV12-4; j_gene: TRBJ2-1; CDR3aa: ASSLGSWGEQF
v_gene: TRBV28; j_gene: TRBJ2-7; CDR3aa: ASSPQGLAIYEQY
v_gene: TRBV9; j_gene: TRBJ2-3; CDR3aa: ASTLRGFSTDTQY
v_gene: TRBV7-9; j_gene: TRBJ2-3; CDR3aa: ASSQMGTDTQY
v_gene: TRBV9; j_gene: TRBJ2-5; CDR3aa: ASSVGRGAETQY
v_gene: TRBV29-1; j_gene: TRBJ2-1; CDR3aa: SVEVVGVGPAYNEQF
v_gene: TRBV7-3; j_gene: TRBJ2-1; CDR3aa: ASSDGTSGRGGNEQF
v_gene: TRBV5-6; j_gene: TRBJ2-2; CDR3aa: ASNPTGGPGELF
v_gene: TRBV12-3/TRBV12-4; j_gene: TRBJ1-2; CDR3aa: ASSRQRKGYGYT
v_gene: TRBV5-8; j_gene: TRBJ1-5; CDR3aa: ASSLEGGSNQPQH
v_gene: TRBV12-3/TRBV12-4; j_gene: TRBJ1-1; CDR3aa: ASSFRGNTEAF
v_gene: TRBV20-1; j_gene: TRBJ1-5; CDR3aa: SAIPGQGGYQPQH
v_gene: TRBV7-7; j_gene: TRBJ2-3; CDR3aa: ASSLVLRDTQY
v_gene: TRBV4-2; j_gene: TRBJ1-2; CDR3aa: ASSQIGGQGDGYT
v_gene: TRBV6-1; j_gene: TRBJ2-5; CDR3aa: ASSAAGGPPSETQY
v_gene: TRBV30; j_gene: TRBJ2-3; CDR3aa: AFGLASDTQY
v_gene: TRBV10-3; j_gene: TRBJ1-2; CDR3aa: AISESRGPGYGYT
v_gene: TRBV20-1; j_gene: TRBJ1-5; CDR3aa: SARSWTVVGLDQPQH
v_gene: TRBV5-5; j_gene: TRBJ1-1; CDR3aa: ASHLTLNTEAF
v_gene: TRBV6-4; j_gene: TRBJ2-2; CDR3aa: ASALRGTGELF
v_gene: TRBV2; j_gene: TRBJ2-3; CDR3aa: ASSSWTSTDTQY
v_gene: TRBV6-1; j_gene: TRBJ2-7; CDR3aa: ASSANGDRHEQY
v_gene: TRBV27; j_gene: TRBJ1-2; CDR3aa: ASSYGGGDGYT
v_gene: TRBV12-3/TRBV12-4; j_gene: TRBJ2-7; CDR3aa: ASSFVGQPKEQY
v_gene: TRBV7-2; j_gene: TRBJ2-2; CDR3aa: ASSFTGFGELF
v_gene: TRBV6-7; j_gene: TRBJ2-1; CDR3aa: ASSYESLLGSYNEQF
v_gene: TRBV24-1; j_gene: TRBJ2-3; CDR3aa: ATSDGGQGEADTQY
v_gene: TRBV30; j_gene: TRBJ2-2; CDR3aa: AWNANTGELF
v_gene: TRBV12-3/TRBV12-4; j_gene: TRBJ1-3; CDR3aa: ASRATGDSGNTIY
v_gene: TRBV27; j_gene: TRBJ1-1; CDR3aa: ASSLEGPHTEAF
v_gene: TRBV7-8; j_gene: TRBJ1-1; CDR3aa: ASSQPGGWDTEAF
v_gene: TRBV7-9; j_gene: TRBJ2-5; CDR3aa: ASSPTRGGNQETQY
v_gene: TRBV25-1; j_gene: TRBJ2-3; CDR3aa: ASSALALTDTQY
v_gene: TRBV11-2; j_gene: TRBJ1-1; CDR3aa: ASSFGDWAF
v_gene: TRBV13; j_gene: TRBJ2-1; CDR3aa: ASSRPSGVYNEQF
v_gene: TRBV30; j_gene: TRBJ2-7; CDR3aa: AWRETYEQY
v_gene: TRBV4-3; j_gene: TRBJ1-2; CDR3aa: ASSYNPPWGSNYGYT
v_gene: TRBV6-1; j_gene: TRBJ2-1; CDR3aa: ASTTASGPSSYNEQF
v_gene: TRBV4-2; j_gene: TRBJ1-1; CDR3aa: ASSQTRGSREAF
v_gene: TRBV7-2; j_gene: TRBJ2-7; CDR3aa: ASSRDRRPIEQY
v_gene: TRBV11-2; j_gene: TRBJ2-5; CDR3aa: ASSSGTGGQETQY
v_gene: TRBV4-2; j_gene: TRBJ2-7; CDR3aa: ASSRQGVDSYEQY
v_gene: TRBV29-1; j_gene: TRBJ1-2; CDR3aa: SVGEGLAGYT
v_gene: TRBV5-4; j_gene: TRBJ2-5; CDR3aa: ASTLSGREETQY
v_gene: TRBV11-2; j_gene: TRBJ2-5; CDR3aa: ASSLYLTETDEETQY
v_gene: TRBV7-9; j_gene: TRBJ1-5; CDR3aa: ASSLGDQPQH
v_gene: TRBV11-2; j_gene: TRBJ2-7; CDR3aa: ASSLGAFYEQY
v_gene: TRBV29-1; j_gene: TRBJ2-3; CDR3aa: SAGLAGAIRTDTQY
v_gene: TRBV14; j_gene: TRBJ2-7; CDR3aa: ASSQVAPYEQY
v_gene: TRBV6-5; j_gene: TRBJ2-3; CDR3aa: ASSYSQGADTQY